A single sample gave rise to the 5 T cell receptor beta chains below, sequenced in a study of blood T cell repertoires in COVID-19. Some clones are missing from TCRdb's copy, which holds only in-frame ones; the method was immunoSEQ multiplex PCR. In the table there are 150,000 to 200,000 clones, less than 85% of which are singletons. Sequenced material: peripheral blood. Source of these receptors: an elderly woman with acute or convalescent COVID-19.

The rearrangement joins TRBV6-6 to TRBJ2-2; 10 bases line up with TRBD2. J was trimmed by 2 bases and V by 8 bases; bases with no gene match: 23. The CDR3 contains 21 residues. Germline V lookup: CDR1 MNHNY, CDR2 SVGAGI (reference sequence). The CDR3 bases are TGTGCCAGCTGCTCCCTTTCGAGCGGGAGGGCCTTAATAGGAAACACCGGGGAGCTGTTTTTT. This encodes CASCSLSSGRALIGNTGELFF.

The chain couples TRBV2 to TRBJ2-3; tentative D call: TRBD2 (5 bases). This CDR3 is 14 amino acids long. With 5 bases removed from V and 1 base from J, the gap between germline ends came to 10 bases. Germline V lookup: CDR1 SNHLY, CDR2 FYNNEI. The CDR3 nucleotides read TGTGCCAGCAGTTCTAACGGGGGCACAGATACGCAGTATTTT. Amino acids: CASSSNGGTDTQYF.

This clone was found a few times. CDR3 amino acids: CASSYSRGRNEKLFF. In DNA, the CDR3 is TGTGCCAGCAGTTACTCGAGGGGGCGAAATGAAAAACTGTTTTTT. The V gene is TRBV6-5, the J gene TRBJ1-4; 7 bases are a match to TRBD1. Germline V gives CDR1 MNHEY, CDR2 SVGAGI. This CDR3 is built from 15 residues. After removal of 0 bases from V and 5 bases from J, the junction contained 3 bases not matched to a gene.

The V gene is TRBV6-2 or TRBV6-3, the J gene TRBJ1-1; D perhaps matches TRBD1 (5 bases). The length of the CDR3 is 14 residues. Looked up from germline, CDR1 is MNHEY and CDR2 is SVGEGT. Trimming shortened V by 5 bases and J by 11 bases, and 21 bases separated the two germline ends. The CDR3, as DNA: TGTGCCAGCAGTGGGGACTGGCACTCGGTATCCGCTTTCTTT. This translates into CASSGDWHSVSAFF.

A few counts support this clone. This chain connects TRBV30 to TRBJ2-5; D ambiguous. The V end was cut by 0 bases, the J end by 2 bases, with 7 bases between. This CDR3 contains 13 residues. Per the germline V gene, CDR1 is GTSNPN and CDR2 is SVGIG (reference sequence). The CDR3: CAWSVSLQETQYF. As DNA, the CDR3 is TGTGCCTGGAGTGTGAGCCTACAAGAGACCCAGTACTTC.